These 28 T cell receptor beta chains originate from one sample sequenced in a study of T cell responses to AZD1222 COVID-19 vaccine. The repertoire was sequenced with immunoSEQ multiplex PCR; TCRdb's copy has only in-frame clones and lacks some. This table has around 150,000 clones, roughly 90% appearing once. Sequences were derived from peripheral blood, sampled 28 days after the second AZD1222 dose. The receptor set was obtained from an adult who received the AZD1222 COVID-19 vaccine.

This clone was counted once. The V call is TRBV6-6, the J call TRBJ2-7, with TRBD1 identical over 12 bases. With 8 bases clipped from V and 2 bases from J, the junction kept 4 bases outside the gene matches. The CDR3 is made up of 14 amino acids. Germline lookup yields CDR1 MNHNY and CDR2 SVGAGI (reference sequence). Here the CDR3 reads CASLRDRGPYEQYF. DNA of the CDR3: TGTGCCAGCCTCCGGGACAGGGGGCCCTACGAGCAGTACTTC.

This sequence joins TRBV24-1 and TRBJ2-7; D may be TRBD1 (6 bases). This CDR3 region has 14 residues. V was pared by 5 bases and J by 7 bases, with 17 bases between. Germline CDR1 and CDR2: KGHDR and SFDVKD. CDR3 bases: TGTGCCACCAGTGCCAGGGACAACCCCTGGGAGCAGTACTTC. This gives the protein CATSARDNPWEQYF.

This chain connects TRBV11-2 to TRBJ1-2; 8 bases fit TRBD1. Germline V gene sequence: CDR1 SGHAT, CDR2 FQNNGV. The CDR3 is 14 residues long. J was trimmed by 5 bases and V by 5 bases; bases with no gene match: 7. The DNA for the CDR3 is TGTGCCAGCAGCCCAGGACAGGGTCATTATGGCTACACCTTC. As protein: CASSPGQGHYGYTF.

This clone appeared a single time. The chain's CDR3 is CASSYSNVGIYGNQPQHF. The CDR3 nucleotides read TGTGCCAGCAGTTACTCGAATGTGGGGATATACGGCAATCAGCCCCAGCATTTT. The chain uses TRBV6-2 or TRBV6-3 and TRBJ1-5; D is unresolved. V gave up 0 bases and J gave up 2 bases, with 17 bases separating them. CDR3 size: 18 residues. From germline, CDR1 is MNHEY and CDR2 SVGEGT.

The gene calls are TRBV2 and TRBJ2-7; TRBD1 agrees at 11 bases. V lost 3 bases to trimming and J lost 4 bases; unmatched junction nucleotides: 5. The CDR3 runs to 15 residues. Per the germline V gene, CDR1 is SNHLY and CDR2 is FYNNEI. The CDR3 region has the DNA TGTGCCAGCAGTGAGAGGACAGGGGGCGTGTACGAGCAGTACTTC. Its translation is CASSERTGGVYEQYF.

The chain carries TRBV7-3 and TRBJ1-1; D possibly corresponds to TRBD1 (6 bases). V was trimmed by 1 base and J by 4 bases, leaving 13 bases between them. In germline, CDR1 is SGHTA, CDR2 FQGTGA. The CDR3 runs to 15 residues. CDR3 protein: CASSLRSAGATEAFF. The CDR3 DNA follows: TGTGCCAGCAGCTTAAGGTCGGCGGGGGCCACTGAAGCTTTCTTT.

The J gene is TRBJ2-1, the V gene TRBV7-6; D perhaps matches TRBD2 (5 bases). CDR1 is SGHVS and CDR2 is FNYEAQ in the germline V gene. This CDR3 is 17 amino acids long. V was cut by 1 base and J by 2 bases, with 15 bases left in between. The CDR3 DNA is TGTGCCAGCAGCTTAGACATCCCAGCGGAGACCTACAATGAGCAGTTCTTC. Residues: CASSLDIPAETYNEQFF.

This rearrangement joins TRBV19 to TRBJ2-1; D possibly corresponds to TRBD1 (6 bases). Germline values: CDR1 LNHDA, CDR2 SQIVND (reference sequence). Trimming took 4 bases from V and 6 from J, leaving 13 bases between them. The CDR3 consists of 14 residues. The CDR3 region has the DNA TGTGCCAGTAGTAGAAACAGGGTCGGCAATGAGCAGTTCTTC. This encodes CASSRNRVGNEQFF.

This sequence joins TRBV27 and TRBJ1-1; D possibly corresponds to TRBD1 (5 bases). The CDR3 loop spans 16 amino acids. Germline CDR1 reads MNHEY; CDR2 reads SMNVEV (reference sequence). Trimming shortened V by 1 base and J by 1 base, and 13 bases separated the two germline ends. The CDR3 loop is CASSLYGNRGNTEAFF. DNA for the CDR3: TGTGCCAGCAGTTTATACGGGAATAGGGGGAACACTGAAGCTTTCTTT.

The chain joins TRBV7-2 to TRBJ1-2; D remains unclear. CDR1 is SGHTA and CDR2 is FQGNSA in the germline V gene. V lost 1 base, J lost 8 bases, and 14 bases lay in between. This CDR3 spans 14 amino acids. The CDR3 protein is CASSLGTKEGGYTF. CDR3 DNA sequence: TGTGCCAGCAGCTTAGGAACCAAAGAGGGCGGCTACACCTTC.

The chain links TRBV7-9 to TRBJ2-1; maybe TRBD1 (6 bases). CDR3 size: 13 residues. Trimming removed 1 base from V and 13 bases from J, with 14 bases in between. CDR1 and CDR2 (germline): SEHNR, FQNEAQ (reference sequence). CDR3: CASSLEDQGTQFF. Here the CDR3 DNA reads TGTGCCAGCAGCTTAGAAGACCAGGGGACCCAGTTCTTC. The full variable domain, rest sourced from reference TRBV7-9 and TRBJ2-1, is DTGVSQNPRHKITKRGQNVTFRCDPISEHNRLYWYRQTLGQGPEFLTYFQNEAQLEKSRLLSDRFSAERPKGSFSTLEIQRTEQGDSAMYLCASSLEDQGTQFFGPGTRLTVL.

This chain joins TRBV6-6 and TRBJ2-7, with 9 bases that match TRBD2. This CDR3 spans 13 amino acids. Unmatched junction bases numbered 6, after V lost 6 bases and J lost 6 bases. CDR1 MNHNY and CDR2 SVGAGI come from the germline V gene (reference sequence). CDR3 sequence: CASRASGAFEQYF. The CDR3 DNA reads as TGTGCCAGCAGGGCTAGCGGGGCTTTCGAGCAGTACTTC.

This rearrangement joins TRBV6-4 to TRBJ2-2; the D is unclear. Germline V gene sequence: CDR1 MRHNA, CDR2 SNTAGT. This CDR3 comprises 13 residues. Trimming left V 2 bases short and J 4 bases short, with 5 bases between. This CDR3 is CASSDTPTGELFF. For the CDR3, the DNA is TGTGCCAGCAGTGACACCCCCACCGGGGAGCTGTTTTTT.

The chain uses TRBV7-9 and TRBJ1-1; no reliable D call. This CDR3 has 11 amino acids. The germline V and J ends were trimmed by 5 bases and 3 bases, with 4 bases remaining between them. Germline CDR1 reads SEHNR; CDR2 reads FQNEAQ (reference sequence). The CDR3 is CASSKDTEAFF. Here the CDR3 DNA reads TGTGCCAGCAGCAAGGACACTGAAGCTTTCTTT.

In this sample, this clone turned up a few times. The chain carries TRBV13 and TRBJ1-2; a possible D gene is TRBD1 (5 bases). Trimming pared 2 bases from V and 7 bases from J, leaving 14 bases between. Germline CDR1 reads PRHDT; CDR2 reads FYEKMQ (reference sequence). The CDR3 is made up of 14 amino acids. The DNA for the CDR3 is TGTGCCAGCAGCTTATTGGGGGGAGGCGGTGGCTACACCTTC. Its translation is CASSLLGGGGGYTF. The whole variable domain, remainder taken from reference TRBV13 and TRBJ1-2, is AAGVIQSPRHLIKEKRETATLKCYPIPRHDTVYWYQQGPGQDPQFLISFYEKMQSDKGSIPDRFSAQQFSDYHSELNMSSLELGDSALYFCASSLLGGGGGYTFGSGTRLTVV.

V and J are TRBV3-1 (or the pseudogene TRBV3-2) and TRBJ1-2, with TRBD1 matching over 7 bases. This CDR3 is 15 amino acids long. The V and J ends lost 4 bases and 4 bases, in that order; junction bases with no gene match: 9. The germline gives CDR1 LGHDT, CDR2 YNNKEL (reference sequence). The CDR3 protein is CASSRMRTGLYGYTF. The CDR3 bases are TGTGCCAGCAGCCGCATGCGGACAGGCCTCTATGGCTACACCTTC.

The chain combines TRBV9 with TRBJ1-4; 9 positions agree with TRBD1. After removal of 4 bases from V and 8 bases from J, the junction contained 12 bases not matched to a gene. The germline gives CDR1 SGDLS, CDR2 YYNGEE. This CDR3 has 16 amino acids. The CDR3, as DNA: TGTGCCAGCAGCTCCCCTCCGGGACAGGGAAACGAAAAACTGTTTTTT. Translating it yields CASSSPPGQGNEKLFF.

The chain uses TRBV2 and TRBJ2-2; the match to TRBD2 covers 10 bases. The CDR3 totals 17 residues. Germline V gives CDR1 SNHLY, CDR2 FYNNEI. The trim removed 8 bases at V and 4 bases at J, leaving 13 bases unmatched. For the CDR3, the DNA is TGTGCCAGCGGAATCAGGTGGCTAGCGGGGGCCACCGGGGAGCTGTTTTTT. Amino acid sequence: CASGIRWLAGATGELFF.

The CDR3 reads CASSYYSNQPQHF. CDR3 bases: TGTGCCAGCAGTTATTATAGCAATCAGCCCCAGCATTTT. This chain uses TRBV27 with TRBJ1-5; D gene ambiguous. The CDR3 consists of 13 residues. In germline, CDR1 is MNHEY, CDR2 SMNVEV (reference sequence). Trimming cost V 4 bases and J 0 bases, with 4 bases left between them.

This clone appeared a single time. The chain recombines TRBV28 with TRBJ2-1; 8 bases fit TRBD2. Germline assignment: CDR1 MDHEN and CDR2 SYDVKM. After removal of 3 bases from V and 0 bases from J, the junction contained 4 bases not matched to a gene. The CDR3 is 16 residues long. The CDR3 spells CASSFGGRSSYNEQFF. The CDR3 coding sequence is TGTGCCAGCAGTTTTGGCGGGAGGAGCTCCTACAATGAGCAGTTCTTC.

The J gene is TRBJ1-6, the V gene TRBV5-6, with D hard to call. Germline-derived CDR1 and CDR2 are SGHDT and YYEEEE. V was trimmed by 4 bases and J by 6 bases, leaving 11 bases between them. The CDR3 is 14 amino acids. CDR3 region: CASSLAPLNSPLHF. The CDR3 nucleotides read TGTGCCAGCAGCCTGGCCCCGCTTAATTCACCCCTCCACTTT.

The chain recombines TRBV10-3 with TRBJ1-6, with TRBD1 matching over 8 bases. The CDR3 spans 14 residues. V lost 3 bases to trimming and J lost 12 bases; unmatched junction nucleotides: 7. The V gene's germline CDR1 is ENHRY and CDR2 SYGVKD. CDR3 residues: CAISDPDRELPLHF. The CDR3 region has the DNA TGTGCCATCAGTGACCCGGACAGGGAGTTACCCCTCCACTTT.

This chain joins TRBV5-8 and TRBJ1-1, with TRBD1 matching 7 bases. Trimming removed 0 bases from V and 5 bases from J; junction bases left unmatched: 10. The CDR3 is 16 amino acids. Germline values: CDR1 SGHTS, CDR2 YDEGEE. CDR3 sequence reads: CASSLERYRGRTEAFF. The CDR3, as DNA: TGTGCCAGCAGCTTGGAGCGGTACAGGGGACGGACTGAAGCTTTCTTT.

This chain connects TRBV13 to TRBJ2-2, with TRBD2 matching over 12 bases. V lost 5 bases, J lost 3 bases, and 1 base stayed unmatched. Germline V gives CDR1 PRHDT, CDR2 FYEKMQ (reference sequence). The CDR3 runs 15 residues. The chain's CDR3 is CASSTSGGYTGELFF. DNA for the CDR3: TGTGCCAGCAGCACTAGCGGGGGGTACACCGGGGAGCTGTTTTTT. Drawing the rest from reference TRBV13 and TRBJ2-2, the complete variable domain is AAGVIQSPRHLIKEKRETATLKCYPIPRHDTVYWYQQGPGQDPQFLISFYEKMQSDKGSIPDRFSAQQFSDYHSELNMSSLELGDSALYFCASSTSGGYTGELFFGEGSRLTVL.

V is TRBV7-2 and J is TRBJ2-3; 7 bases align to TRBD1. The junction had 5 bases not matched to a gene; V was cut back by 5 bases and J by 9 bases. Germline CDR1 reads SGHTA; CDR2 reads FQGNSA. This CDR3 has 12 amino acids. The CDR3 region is CASSPDRVTQYF. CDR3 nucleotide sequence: TGTGCCAGCAGCCCCGACAGGGTAACGCAGTATTTT.

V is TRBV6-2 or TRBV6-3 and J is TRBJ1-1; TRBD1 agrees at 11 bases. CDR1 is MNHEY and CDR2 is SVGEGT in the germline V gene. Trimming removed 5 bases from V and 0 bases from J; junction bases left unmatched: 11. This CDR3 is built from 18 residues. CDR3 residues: CASSAGTGTGGVNTEAFF. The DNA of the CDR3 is TGTGCCAGCAGTGCCGGGACCGGGACAGGGGGGGTGAACACTGAAGCTTTCTTT.

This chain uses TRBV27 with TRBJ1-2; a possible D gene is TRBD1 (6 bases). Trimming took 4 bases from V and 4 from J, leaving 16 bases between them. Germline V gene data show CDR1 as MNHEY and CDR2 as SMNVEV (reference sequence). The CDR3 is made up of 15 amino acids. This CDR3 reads CASSSQGQSIYGYTF. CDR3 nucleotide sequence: TGTGCCAGCAGTTCTCAAGGACAGTCGATCTATGGCTACACCTTC.

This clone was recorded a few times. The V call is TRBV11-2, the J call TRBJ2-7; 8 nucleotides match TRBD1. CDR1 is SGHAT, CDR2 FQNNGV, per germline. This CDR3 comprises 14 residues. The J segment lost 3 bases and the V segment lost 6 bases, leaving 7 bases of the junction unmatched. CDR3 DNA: TGTGCCAGCAGTACCCAGGGGGCCGACTACGAGCAGTACTTC. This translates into CASSTQGADYEQYF.